The T cell receptor beta chain under discussion was sequenced for a study of CD8 T cells in Susac syndrome. Whole-study context: Within the group of sequenced Susac syndrome patients, roughly six had active disease and eight were in remission.

Germline CDR1 SQVTM, CDR2 ANQGSEA. The CDR3 sequence is 10 residues long. Trimming cost V 5 bases and J 3 bases, with 4 bases left between them. Reverse transcription used roughly 0.5 to 1 ug RNA and random hexamers. The CDR3 of TCR beta was amplified by immunoSEQ multiplex PCR across 54 Vbeta and 13 Jbeta. Each CDR3 protein is one row after TCRdb ran MiXCR on the immunoSEQ multiplex PCR reads. The top ten clones hold roughly 0.29% of a sample with around 95,000 distinct CDR3 sequences, roughly 96% of them seen once. Sequencing of TCR beta was carried out in blood CD8+ and CD4+ T cells. The sequencing sample was made of CD8+ T cells from PBMCs. V gene TRBV29-1 combines with J gene TRBJ1-1; D gene unclear. The sequence was obtained from a human donor with Susac syndrome. The CDR3 nucleotides are TGCAGCGTTACAGACACTGAAGCTTTCTTT. Translation gives CSVTDTEAFF.